This TCR beta chain came from a study of identical twins. Study conclusions and caveats: Fewer insertions were carried by abundant cord blood beta clonotypes, but none was seen in memory repertoires. Partly confounded zero-insertion analyses could result from invariant MAIT and iNKT cells. Those out-of-frame alpha sequences shared by twins showed an excess of low generation probability.

In this sample, this clonotype turned up a few times. Its antigen is unknown. TCRdb itself ran the 5' RACE reads through MiXCR, one entry per CDR3 protein. The sample includes 540,000 or so distinct CDR3 sequences, 20% to 25% of them seen just once. The same sample was also studied in work on yellow fever vaccine responses in identical twins.

The sequence derives from a woman aged 18-29 years in good health. Sequencing used CD4+ T cells sorted from blood.

The CDR3 coding sequence is TGTGCCAGCAGTTTCGGGCGACCTAGCACCGGGGAGCTGTTTTTT. This translates into CASSFGRPSTGELFF. The rearrangement joins TRBV12-3 or TRBV12-4 to TRBJ2-2, with D uncertain. Trimming left V 3 bases short and J 4 bases short, with 12 bases between. This CDR3 is 15 amino acids long.